This T cell receptor beta chain is from a study of shared T cell receptors in the human thymus. Method: immunoSEQ multiplex PCR; TCRdb's copy keeps in-frame clones and lacks some. The data contain about 660,000 clones, over 75% of them singletons. The length of the CDR3 is 15 residues. CDR1 MDHEN and CDR2 SYDVKM come from the germline V gene. Trimming took off 6 bases at V and 6 bases at J, with 17 bases between the two ends. This sample also belongs to another study, concerning human thymus T cells. According to that study: The sample donors, healthy Finnish infants, were having corrective surgery for congenital heart defects. Resections obtained during corrective heart surgery supplied the thymus tissue. Apparent skewing of V and J gene usage characterized both thymic and blood repertoires.

Sequenced: thymocytes. The chain is built from TRBV28 and TRBJ2-2; D perhaps matches TRBD2 (5 bases). The clonotype was recovered from a boy in the first two years of life with a congenital heart defect. The CDR3 loop is CASRFTKLGSGELFF. The CDR3 nucleotides are TGTGCCAGCAGATTTACCAAACTAGGGTCCGGGGAGCTGTTTTTT.